The source of this T cell receptor beta chain is a study of cytomegalovirus exposure and HLA in healthy donors. Study results and limitations: Later analysis reportedly placed an Asian-associated ancestry cluster below the roughly 640-donor mean in N-insertions. Listed as cytomegalovirus-associated were approximately 160 TCR beta chains. When analyzed later, a missense DCLRE1C variant was found to be linked to TCR beta V- and J-gene trimming.

CDR3 size: 15 residues. Germline V lookup: CDR1 MGHRA, CDR2 YSYEKL. V lost 3 bases and J lost 8; bases outside the gene matches: 10. With regard to this clone: Its target is not known. In the same sample, other DNA sequences code for this CDR3.

Donors were nominally healthy when sampled, though unrecorded immune exposures were likely. Primers included in the PCR were 60 Vbeta and 13 Jbeta primers. Sequencing was performed with immunoSEQ multiplex PCR; in TCRdb, only in-frame clones are kept and a portion is missing. The sample consists of roughly 180,000 clones, 8.5% to 10% of them appearing once. The sequence derives from a woman aged 30 to 39 in good health and CMV-seropositive. The gene calls are TRBV4-1 and TRBJ2-1, with 7 bases aligning to TRBD2. The sequencing sample was made of PBMCs. This CDR3 reads CASSHLRGSGDEQFF. CDR3 coding DNA: TGCGCCAGCAGCCACCTTCGCGGGAGTGGGGATGAGCAGTTCTTC.